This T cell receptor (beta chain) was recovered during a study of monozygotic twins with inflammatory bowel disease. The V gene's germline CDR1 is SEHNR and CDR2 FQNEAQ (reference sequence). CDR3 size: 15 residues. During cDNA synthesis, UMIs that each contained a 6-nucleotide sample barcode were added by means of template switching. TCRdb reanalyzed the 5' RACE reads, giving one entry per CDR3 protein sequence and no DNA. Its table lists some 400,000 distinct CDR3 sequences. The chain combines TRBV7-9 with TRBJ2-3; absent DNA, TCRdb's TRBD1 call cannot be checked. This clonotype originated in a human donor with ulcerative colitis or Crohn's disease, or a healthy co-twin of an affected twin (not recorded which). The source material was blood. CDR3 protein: CASRVTGTSTDTQYF.